This TCR beta chain appears in the sequencing data of a study of cytomegalovirus exposure and HLA in healthy donors. CDR1 and CDR2 from the germline V gene are SGHVS and FNYEAQ. The length of the CDR3 is 13 residues. V dropped 3 bases and J dropped 4 bases, with 6 bases sitting between them. Findings and limits, study-wide: Follow-up analysis later connected one missense variant in DCLRE1C with trimming of TCR beta V- and J-genes. Later work showed greater clonal expansion in HLA-associated TCR beta chains than in equally common others. Roughly even sequencing depth across donors was the assumption behind the presence/absence analyses. The authors enumerated over 150 TCR beta chains as linked to cytomegalovirus.

PCR employed 60 Vbeta and 13 Jbeta primers. Only in-frame clones appear in the TCRdb table, and some are missing; sequencing was by immunoSEQ multiplex PCR. The data show 85,000 to 130,000 clones, with 80% to 90% seen just once and 1.5% to 2% held by the top ten. Points on this clone: What it binds is not known.

This chain connects TRBV7-6 to TRBJ2-2; TRBD1 is a possible D gene (5 bases). Specimen: PBMCs. The sequence derives from a man aged 50-59 years in good health and CMV-seronegative. For the CDR3, the DNA is TGTGCCAGCAGCTTTAGGGGCACCGGGGAGCTGTTTTTT. This gives the protein CASSFRGTGELFF.